This is a list of T cell receptor beta chains from one sample in a study of spatial heterogeneity in lung cancer. TCRdb re-analysed the 5' RACE reads in MiXCR, keeping a single row per CDR3 protein. The data contain 20,000 or so distinct CDR3 sequences, about 3.3% of them singletons. Sequencing was performed on PBMCs, taken at surgery. Receptor source: a female donor with early-stage non-small cell lung cancer. CDR3s leave out the opening cysteine and the closing phenylalanine or tryptophan. Each record gives: J gene, V gene, CDR3 protein.

TRBJ2-7	TRBV2	ASIRDRYEQY
TRBJ2-7	TRBV5-6	ASSSWKDEQY
TRBJ1-1	TRBV14	ASSQEGALNTEAF
TRBJ2-6	TRBV30	AWIDWGPSSGANVLT
TRBJ2-4	TRBV21-1	ASRPPISVAKNIQY
TRBJ1-4	TRBV4-1	ASSQAGENEKLF
TRBJ1-2	TRBV19	ASLGDGYGYT
TRBJ2-2	TRBV12-5	ASGLVILAGNTGELF
TRBJ2-1	TRBV28	ASSPRTSPLTYNEQF
TRBJ2-3	TRBV11-2	ASSPGLVWDTQY
TRBJ2-1	TRBV29-1	SVGGAVSSYNEQF
TRBJ1-2	TRBV20-1	SARRVNYGYT
TRBJ1-5	TRBV6-6	ASSPETGGYSNQPQH
TRBJ1-4	TRBV11-2	ASSPPGIEKLF
TRBJ1-2	TRBV27	ASSLSRGYYGYT
TRBJ2-7	TRBV14	ASSVSNYEQY
TRBJ2-2	TRBV5-1	ASSRSVPGELF
TRBJ1-3	TRBV27	ASSPLTGNTIY
TRBJ2-3	TRBV14	ASSQVLGYTDTQY
TRBJ2-2	TRBV10-1	ASSESQGAVGELF
TRBJ2-2	TRBV10-1	ASSENIGFGELF
TRBJ2-6	TRBV4-1	ASSHQLTGPFSGANVLT
TRBJ2-7	TRBV20-1	SARDKTSGNVEQY
TRBJ2-3	TRBV10-1	ASSETQGPPGDTQY
TRBJ2-1	TRBV20-1	SARRGAQAHRSYNEQF
TRBJ1-1	TRBV7-6	ASSFTGDTEAF
TRBJ2-1	TRBV20-1	SARVGTNEQF